A single TCR beta chain is shown here with its context. What it binds is unknown. This specimen comes from a study of cytomegalovirus exposure and HLA in healthy donors. The study ran its PCR with 60 Vbeta and 13 Jbeta primers. Sequencing was performed with immunoSEQ multiplex PCR; in TCRdb, only in-frame clones are kept and a portion is missing. Altogether about 160,000 clones are present, more than 80% being singletons, with the ten largest covering 1.5% to 2%. Study observations and caveats: Later work found most CMV-associated TCR beta chains apparently HLA-restricted.

This sequence was found in a woman between 18 and 30 years old in good health and CMV-seronegative. Sequencing input: PBMCs.

This CDR3 is CASSPHPRTGAVVANYGYTF. CDR3 nucleotides: TGTGCCAGCAGCCCCCATCCTCGGACAGGGGCGGTTGTTGCGAACTATGGCTACACCTTC. The V and J genes are TRBV5-8 and TRBJ1-2; TRBD1 agrees at 9 bases. The CDR3 is made up of 20 amino acids. V dropped 4 bases and J dropped 2; count of bases not matched to a gene: 21. The germline CDR1 and CDR2 sequences are SGHTS and YDEGEE.